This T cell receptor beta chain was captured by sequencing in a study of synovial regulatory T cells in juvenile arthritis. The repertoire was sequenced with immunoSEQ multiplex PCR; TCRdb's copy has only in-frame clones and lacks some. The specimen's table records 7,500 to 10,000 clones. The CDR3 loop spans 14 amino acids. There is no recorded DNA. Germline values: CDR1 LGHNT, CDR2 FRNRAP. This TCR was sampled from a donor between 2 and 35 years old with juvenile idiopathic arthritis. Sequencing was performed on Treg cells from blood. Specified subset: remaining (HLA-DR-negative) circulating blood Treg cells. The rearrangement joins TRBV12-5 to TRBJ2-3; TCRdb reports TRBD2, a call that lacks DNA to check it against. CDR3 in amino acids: CASAVVPLADTQYF.